This T cell receptor (beta chain) was observed in a study of follicular helper T cells after annual influenza vaccination. The study, taken as a whole, reports: ICOS-CD38- cTfh most often held earlier Day 7 ICOS+CD38+ clones.

The V segment lost 3 bases and the J segment 3 bases; nucleotides outside the gene matches: 7. This CDR3 region has 15 residues. The germline V gene has CDR1 KGHSH and CDR2 LQKENI. Comment on this clone: The target antigen is unknown.

Sequencing of TCRB used Survey level resolution. The protocol was immunoSEQ multiplex PCR, while the TCRdb copy is restricted to in-frame clones and leaves out a portion. The sample consists of approximately 10,000 clones, 70% to 90% of them appearing once. Regarding time point: 2015-2016 season, 7 days after influenza vaccination. Donors with HIV/AIDS, active malignancy, immunomodulators or active illness were excluded. This receptor was obtained from an adult who received the influenza vaccine. Sequenced material: CXCR5+ CD38- circulating T follicular helper cells from blood, taken 7 days after influenza vaccination. This sample's subset: circulating Tfh, non-naive CD4+CXCR5+PD-1+ (ICOS+CD38+ or ICOS-CD38-). The V and J genes are TRBV18 and TRBJ1-1, with 7 bases aligning to TRBD1. CDR3: CASSPRTGGDTEAFF. DNA for the CDR3: TGTGCCAGCTCACCCAGGACAGGTGGGGACACTGAAGCTTTCTTT.